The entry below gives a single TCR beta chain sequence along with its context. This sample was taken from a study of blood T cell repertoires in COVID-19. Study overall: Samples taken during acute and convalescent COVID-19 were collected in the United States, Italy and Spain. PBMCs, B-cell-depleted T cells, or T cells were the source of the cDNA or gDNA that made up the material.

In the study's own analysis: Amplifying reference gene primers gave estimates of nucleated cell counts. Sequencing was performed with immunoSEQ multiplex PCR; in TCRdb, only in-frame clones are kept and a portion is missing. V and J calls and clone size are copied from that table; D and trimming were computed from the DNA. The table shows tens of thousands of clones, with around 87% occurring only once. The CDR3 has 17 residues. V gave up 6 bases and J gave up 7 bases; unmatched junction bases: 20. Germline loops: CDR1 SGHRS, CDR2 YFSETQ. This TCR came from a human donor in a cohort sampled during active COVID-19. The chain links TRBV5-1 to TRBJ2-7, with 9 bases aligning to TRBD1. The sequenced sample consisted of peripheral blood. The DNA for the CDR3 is TGCGCCAGCAAATCCATTCCTGGGACAGGGTCGTCGGGGGAGCAGTACTTC. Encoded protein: CASKSIPGTGSSGEQYF. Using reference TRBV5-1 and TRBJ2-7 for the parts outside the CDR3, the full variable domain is KAGVTQTPRYLIKTRGQQVTLSCSPISGHRSVSWYQQTPGQGLQFLFEYFSETQRNKGNFPGRFSGRQFSNSRSEMNVSTLELGDSALYLCASKSIPGTGSSGEQYFGPGTRLTVT.